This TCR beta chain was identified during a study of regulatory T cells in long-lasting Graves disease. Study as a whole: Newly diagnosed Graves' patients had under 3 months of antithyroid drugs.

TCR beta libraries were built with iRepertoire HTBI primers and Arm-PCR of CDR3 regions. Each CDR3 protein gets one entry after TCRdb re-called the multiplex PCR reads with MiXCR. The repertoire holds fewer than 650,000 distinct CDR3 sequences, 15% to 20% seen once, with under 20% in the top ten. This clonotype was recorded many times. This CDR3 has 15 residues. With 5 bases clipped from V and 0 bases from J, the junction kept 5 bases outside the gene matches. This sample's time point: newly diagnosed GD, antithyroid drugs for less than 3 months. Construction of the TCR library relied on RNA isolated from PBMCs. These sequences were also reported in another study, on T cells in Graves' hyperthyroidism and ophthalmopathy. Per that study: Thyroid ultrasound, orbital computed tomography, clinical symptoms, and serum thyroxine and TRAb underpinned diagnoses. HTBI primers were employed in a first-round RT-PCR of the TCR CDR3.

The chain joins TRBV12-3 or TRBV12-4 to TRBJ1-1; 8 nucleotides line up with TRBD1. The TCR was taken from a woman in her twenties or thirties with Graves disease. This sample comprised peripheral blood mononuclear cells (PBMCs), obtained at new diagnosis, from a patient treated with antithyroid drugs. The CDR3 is CASSGRTGMNTEAFF. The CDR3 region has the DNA TGTGCCAGCAGTGGTCGGACAGGGATGAACACTGAAGCTTTCTTT.